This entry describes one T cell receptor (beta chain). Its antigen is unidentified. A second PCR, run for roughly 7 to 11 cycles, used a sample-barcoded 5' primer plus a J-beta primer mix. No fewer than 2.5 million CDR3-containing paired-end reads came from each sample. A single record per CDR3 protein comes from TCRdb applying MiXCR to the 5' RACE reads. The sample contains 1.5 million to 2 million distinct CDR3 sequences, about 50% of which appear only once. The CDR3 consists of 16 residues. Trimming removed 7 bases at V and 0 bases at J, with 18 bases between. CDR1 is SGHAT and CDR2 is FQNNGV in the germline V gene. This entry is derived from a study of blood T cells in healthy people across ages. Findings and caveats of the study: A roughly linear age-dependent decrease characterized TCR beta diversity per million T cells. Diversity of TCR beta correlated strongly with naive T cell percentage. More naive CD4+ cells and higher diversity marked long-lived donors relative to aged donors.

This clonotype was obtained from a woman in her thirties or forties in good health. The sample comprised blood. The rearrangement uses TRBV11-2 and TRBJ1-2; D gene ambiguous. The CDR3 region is CASTPLWGTSNYGYTF. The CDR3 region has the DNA TGTGCCAGCACACCGTTATGGGGAACGTCTAACTATGGCTACACCTTC.